The subject of this entry is one T cell receptor (beta chain). This specimen belongs to a study of T cell responses to AZD1222 COVID-19 vaccine. Trimming at V came to 7 bases and at J to 4 bases, leaving 5 bases not matched to a gene. CDR1 is SQVTM, CDR2 ANQGSEA, per germline. The CDR3 contains 12 residues. The method was immunoSEQ multiplex PCR; TCRdb's version includes in-frame clones alone and lacks a portion of them. This table holds under 110,000 clones, roughly 88% found once. The sequence was obtained from an adult in good health. The chain has TRBV29-1 and TRBJ1-1; TRBD1 matches 8 bases. The sample was peripheral blood, taken on day 0 of AZD1222 vaccination. CDR3 amino acids: CSGGQGSTEAFF. Written as DNA, the CDR3 is TGCAGCGGCGGACAGGGATCCACTGAAGCTTTCTTT.